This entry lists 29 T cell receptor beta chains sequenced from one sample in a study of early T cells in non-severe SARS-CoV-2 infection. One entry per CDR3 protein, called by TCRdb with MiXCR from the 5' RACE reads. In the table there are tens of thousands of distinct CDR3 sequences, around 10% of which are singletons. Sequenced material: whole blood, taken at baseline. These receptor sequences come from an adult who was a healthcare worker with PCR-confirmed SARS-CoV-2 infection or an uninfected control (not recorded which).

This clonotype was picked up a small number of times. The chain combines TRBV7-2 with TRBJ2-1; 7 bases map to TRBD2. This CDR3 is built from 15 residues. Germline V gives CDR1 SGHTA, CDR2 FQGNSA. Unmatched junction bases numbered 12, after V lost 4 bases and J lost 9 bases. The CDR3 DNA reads TGTGCCAGCAGCTCAACATCCCAACTAGCGATTGAGCAGTTCTTC. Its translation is CASSSTSQLAIEQFF.

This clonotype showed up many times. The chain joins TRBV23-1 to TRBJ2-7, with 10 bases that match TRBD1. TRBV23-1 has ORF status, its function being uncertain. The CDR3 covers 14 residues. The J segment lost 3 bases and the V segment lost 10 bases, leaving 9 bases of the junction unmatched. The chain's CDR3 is CANTGTGVIYEQYF. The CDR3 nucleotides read TGCGCCAACACCGGGACAGGGGTAATCTACGAGCAGTACTTC.

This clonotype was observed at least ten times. The CDR3 DNA reads TGTGCCAGCAGCTTAGACCACGAGCAGTACTTC. The encoded protein is CASSLDHEQYF. The V and J genes are TRBV7-8 and TRBJ2-7; D unclear. The germline gives CDR1 SGHVS, CDR2 FQNEAQ. V gave up 1 base and J gave up 5 bases, with 3 bases separating them. The CDR3 consists of 11 residues.

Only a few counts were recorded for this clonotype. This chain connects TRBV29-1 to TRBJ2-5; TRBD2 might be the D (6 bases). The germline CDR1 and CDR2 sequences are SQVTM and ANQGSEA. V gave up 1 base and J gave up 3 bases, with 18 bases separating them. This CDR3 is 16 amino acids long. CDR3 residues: CSVEGIRGKPKETQYF. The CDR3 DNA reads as TGCAGCGTTGAAGGGATACGGGGGAAACCAAAAGAGACCCAGTACTTC.

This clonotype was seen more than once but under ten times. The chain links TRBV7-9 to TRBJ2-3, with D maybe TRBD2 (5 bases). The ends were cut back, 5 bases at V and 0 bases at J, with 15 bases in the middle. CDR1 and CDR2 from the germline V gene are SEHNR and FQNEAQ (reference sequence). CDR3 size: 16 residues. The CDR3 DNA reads TGTGCCAGCAGCCCTGTTCGGGGAACTAGCACAGATACGCAGTATTTT. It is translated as CASSPVRGTSTDTQYF.

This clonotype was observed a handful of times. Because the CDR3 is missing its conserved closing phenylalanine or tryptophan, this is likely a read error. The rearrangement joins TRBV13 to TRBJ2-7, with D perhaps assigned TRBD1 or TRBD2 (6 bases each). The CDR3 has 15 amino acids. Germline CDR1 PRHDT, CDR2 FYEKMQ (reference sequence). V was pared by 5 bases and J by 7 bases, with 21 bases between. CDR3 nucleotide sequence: TGTGCCAGCAGCCTACGGAGGGGGGCTACGGAAGAGCAGTACTTG. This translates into CASSLRRGATEEQYL.

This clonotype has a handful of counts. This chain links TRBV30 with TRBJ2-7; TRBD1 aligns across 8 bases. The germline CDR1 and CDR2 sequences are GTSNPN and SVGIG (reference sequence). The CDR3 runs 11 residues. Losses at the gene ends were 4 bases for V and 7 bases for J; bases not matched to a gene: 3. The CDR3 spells CAWTDRGEQYF. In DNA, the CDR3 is TGTGCCTGGACCGACAGGGGAGAGCAGTACTTC.

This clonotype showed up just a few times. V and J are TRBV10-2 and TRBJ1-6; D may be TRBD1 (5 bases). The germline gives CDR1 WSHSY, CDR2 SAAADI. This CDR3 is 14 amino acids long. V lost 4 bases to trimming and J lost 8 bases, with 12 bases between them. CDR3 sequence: CASSAGRADSPLHF. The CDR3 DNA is TGCGCCAGCAGTGCGGGCAGGGCGGATTCACCCCTCCACTTT.

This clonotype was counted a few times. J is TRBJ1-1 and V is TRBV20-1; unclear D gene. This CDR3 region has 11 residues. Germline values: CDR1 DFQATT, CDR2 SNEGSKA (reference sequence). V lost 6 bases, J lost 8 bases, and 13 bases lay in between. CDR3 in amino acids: CSAHRGREAFF. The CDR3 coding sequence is TGCAGTGCACACAGAGGTCGCGAAGCTTTCTTT.

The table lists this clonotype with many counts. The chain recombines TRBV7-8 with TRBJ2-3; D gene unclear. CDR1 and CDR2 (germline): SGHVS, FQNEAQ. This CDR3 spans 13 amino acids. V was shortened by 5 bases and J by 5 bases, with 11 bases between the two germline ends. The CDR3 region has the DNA TGTGCCAGCAGCATCACGGTCGGAGATACGCAGTATTTT. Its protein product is CASSITVGDTQYF.

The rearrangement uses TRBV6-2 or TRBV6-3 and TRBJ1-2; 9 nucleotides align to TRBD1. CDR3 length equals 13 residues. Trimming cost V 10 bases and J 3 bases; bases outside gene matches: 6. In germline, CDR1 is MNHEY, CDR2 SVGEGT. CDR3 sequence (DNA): TGTGCCACCGGTCGGACAGGGGACTATGGCTACACCTTC. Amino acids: CATGRTGDYGYTF.

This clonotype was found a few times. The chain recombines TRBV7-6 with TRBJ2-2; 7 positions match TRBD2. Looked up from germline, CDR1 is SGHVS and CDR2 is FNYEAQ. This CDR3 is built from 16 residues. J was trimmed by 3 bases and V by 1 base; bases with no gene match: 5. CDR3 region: CASSLVGAGDTGELFF. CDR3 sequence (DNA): TGTGCCAGCAGCTTAGTGGGCGCGGGAGACACCGGGGAGCTGTTTTTT.

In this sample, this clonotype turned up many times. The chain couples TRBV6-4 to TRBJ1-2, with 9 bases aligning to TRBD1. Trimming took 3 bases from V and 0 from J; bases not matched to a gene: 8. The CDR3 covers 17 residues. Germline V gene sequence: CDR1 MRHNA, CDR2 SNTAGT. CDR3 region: CASSEGDREMTNYGYTF. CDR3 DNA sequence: TGTGCCAGCAGTGAGGGGGACAGGGAAATGACTAACTATGGCTACACCTTC.

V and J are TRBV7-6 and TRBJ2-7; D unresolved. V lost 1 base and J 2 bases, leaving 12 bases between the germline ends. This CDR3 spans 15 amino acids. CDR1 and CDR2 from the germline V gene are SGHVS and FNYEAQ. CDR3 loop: CASSLGPAGTYEQYF. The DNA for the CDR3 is TGTGCCAGCAGCTTAGGACCGGCAGGCACCTACGAGCAGTACTTC.

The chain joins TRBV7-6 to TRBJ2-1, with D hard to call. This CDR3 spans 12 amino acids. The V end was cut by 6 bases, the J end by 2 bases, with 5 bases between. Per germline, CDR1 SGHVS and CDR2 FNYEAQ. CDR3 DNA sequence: TGTGCCAGCAGTCAGACCTACAATGAGCAGTTCTTC. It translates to CASSQTYNEQFF.

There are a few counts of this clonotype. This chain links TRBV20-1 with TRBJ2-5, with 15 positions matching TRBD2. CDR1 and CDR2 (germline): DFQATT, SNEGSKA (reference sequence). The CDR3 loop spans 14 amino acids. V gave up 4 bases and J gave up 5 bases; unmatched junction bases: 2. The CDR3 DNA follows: TGCAGTGCTACCGGACTAGCGGGGGGGGAGACCCAGTACTTC. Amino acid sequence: CSATGLAGGETQYF.

The CDR3 is CSARAPRGGTDTQYF. CDR3 sequence (DNA): TGCAGTGCTAGAGCCCCGCGGGGGGGCACAGATACGCAGTATTTT. This chain links TRBV20-1 with TRBJ2-3, with 8 bases that match TRBD2. With V trimmed by 1 base and J by 1 base, 4 bases remained unmatched. The germline CDR1 and CDR2 sequences are DFQATT and SNEGSKA (reference sequence). The CDR3 length is 15 residues.

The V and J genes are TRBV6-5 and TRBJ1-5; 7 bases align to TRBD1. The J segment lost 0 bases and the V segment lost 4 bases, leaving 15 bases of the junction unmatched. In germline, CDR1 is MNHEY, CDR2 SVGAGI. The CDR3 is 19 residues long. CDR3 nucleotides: TGTGCCAGCAGTTCCCACTGGGACAGCCTGGTTTATAGCAATCAGCCCCAGCATTTT. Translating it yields CASSSHWDSLVYSNQPQHF.

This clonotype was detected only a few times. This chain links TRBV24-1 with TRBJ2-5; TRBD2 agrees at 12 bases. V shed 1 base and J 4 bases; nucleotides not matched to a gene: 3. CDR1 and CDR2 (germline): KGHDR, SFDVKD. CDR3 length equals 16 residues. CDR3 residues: CATSDLLAGGPETQYF. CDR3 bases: TGTGCCACCAGTGATTTACTAGCGGGGGGCCCAGAGACCCAGTACTTC.

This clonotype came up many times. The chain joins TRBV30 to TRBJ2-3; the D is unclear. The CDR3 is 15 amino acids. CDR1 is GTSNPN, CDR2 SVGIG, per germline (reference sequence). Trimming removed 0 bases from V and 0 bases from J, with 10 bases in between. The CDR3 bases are TGTGCCTGGAGTGTTGGCAGAGTAAGCACAGATACGCAGTATTTT. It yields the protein CAWSVGRVSTDTQYF.

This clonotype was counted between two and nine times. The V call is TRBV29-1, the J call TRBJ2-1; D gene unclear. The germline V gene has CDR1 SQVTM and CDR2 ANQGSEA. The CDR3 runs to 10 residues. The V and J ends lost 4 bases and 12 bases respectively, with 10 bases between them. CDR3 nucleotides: TGCAGCGTTGGCCGGGCCGGGCAGTTCTTC. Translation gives CSVGRAGQFF.

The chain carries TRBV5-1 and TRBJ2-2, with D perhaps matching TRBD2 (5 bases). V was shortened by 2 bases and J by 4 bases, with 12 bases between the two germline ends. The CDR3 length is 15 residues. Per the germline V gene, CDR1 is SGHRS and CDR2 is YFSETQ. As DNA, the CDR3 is TGCGCCAGCAGCTTCGCGGGCTGGGGCACCGGGGAGCTGTTTTTT. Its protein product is CASSFAGWGTGELFF.

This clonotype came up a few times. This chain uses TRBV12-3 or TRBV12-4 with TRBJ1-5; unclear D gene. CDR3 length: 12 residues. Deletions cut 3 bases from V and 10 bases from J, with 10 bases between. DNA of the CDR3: TGTGCCAGCAGTTTGACACAATTTCCCCAGCATTTT. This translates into CASSLTQFPQHF.

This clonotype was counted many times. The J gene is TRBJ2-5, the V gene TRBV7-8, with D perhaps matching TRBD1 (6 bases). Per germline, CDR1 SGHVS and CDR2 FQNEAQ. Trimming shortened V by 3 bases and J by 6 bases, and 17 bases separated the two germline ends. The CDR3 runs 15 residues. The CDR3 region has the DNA TGTGCCAGCAGCTTGGGTGTCAGGGGCGAGAAGACCCAGTACTTC. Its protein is CASSLGVRGEKTQYF.

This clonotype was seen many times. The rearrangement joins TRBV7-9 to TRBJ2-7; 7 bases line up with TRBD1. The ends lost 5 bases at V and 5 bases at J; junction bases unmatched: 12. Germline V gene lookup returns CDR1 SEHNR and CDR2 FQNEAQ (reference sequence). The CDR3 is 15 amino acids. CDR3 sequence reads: CASSDYRDRAHEQYF. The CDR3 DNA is TGTGCCAGCAGCGACTACCGAGACAGGGCCCACGAGCAGTACTTC.

CDR3 residues: CSARARDRVGQPQHF. Written as DNA, the CDR3 is TGCAGTGCTAGAGCCCGGGACAGGGTAGGGCAGCCCCAGCATTTT. V and J are TRBV20-1 and TRBJ1-5; 9 positions match TRBD1. CDR3 length: 15 amino acids. Trimming removed 1 base from V and 7 bases from J; junction bases left unmatched: 8. CDR1 is DFQATT, CDR2 SNEGSKA, per germline (reference sequence).

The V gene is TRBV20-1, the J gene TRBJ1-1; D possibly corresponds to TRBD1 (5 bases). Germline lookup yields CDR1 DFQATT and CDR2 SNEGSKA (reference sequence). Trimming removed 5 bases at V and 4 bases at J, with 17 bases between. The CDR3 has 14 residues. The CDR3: CSAPSGGSGTEAFF. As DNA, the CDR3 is TGCAGTGCTCCCTCCGGGGGTAGTGGCACTGAAGCTTTCTTT.

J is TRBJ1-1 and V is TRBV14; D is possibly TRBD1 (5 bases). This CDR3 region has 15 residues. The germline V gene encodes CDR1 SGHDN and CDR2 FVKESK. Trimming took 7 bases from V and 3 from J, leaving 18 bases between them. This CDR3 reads CASILEGVGDTEAFF. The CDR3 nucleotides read TGTGCCAGCATCCTTGAGGGAGTGGGGGACACTGAAGCTTTCTTT.

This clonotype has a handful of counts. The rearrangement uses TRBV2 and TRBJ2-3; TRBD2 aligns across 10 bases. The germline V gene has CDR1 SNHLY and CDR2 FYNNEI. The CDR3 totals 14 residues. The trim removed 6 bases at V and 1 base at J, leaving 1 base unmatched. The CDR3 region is CASSGTSGTDTQYF. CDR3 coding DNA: TGTGCCAGCAGCGGGACTAGCGGCACAGATACGCAGTATTTT.